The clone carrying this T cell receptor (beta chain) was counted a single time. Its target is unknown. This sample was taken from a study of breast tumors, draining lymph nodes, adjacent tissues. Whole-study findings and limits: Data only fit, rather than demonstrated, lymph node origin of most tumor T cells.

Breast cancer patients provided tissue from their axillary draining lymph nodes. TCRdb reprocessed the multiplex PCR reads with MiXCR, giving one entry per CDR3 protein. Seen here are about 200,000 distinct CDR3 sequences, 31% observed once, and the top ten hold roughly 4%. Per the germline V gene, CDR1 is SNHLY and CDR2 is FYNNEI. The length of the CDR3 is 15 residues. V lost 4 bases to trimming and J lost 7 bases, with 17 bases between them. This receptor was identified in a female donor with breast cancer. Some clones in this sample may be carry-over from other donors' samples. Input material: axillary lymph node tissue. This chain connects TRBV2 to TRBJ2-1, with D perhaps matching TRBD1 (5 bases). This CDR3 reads CASSAKGEVGNEQFF. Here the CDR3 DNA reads TGTGCCAGCAGTGCTAAAGGGGAAGTAGGGAATGAGCAGTTCTTC. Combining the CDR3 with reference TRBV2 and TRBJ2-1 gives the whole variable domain EPEVTQTPSHQVTQMGQEVILRCVPISNHLYFYWYRQILGQKVEFLVSFYNNEISEKSEIFDDQFSVERPDGSNFTLKIRSTKLEDSAMYFCASSAKGEVGNEQFFGPGTRLTVL.